This T cell receptor beta chain derives from a study of T cells in Graves' hyperthyroidism and ophthalmopathy (dated by TCRdb to about 2019). Notes on the research overall: Peripheral blood samples were taken at initial diagnosis, before any treatment was given. In addition, the study compared T-cell repertoires in thyroid tissue and in blood from over 5 Graves' hyperthyroidism patients. After sampling, hyperthyroidism patients received methimazole starting at 30 mg daily, and ophthalmopathy patients received high-dose intravenous methylprednisolone. TCR V-J signatures able to tell the groups apart were searched for in a discovery cohort of about a hundred patients, of whom about 40 had Graves' ophthalmopathy and 55 to 65 had stable Graves' hyperthyroidism. The 100 discovery patients were divided at random into training and test sets in a 7:3 ratio. According to the paper, TCR Vbeta CDR3 sequencing was carried out on around 140 peripheral blood samples, which came from fewer than 50 ophthalmopathy, 75 to 80 hyperthyroidism and some 17 progressor patients. Prospective prediction of ophthalmopathy was tested in an independent validation cohort of 18 to 20 hyperthyroidism patients and roughly 16 patients who later progressed to ophthalmopathy.

Stable Graves' hyperthyroidism was defined as no progression to ophthalmopathy during 18 months of follow-up. Hyperthyroidism patients were newly diagnosed, with disease duration under 2 months, and aged 18 to 65 years. Any patient with an uncontrolled infection, another autoimmune disease, pregnancy or lactation was excluded. Clinical symptoms, serum thyroxine and TRAb, thyroid ultrasound, and orbital computed tomography formed the basis for the diagnoses. Ficoll-Paque density gradient centrifugation was used to isolate PBMCs from 10 ml of fresh peripheral blood. Trizol reagent was used to extract total RNA, and RNA quality was then checked on an Agilent 2100 Bioanalyzer. TCR beta CDR3 regions were amplified from RNA transcripts. The TCR CDR3 was subjected to a first round of RT-PCR using the HTBI primer set and the Qiagen OneStep RT-PCR kit. The libraries were constructed in a second round of multiplex PCR and then size-selected and purified. Sequencing of the libraries was done on an Illumina HiSeq2000 using paired-end 100 bp reads. As for how the authors treated the data: SOAPnuke was used to process the raw data, with reads discarded if the reads contained adapters or uncalled bases, had a mean Phred below 15, or lacked an exact constant-primer or identifier match. COPE v1.2.5 was used to merge the high-quality paired reads, and each unique nucleotide sequence was defined as a clonotype. Clonotypes were aligned to IMGT TRBV, TRBD and TRBJ reference segments using MiTCR v1.1. Analysis was restricted to V-J combinations with a frequency above 0.0001, which covered about 99% of repertoires. The TCS score was defined as the ratio of F50 (clonal expansion) to E x V (chaos), calculated using BLOSUM62-based TCRdist between CDR3 peptides within each V-J. Welch's t-statistics and random forest reduced 500 to 550 V-J features to about 12, which were used in a naive Bayes classifier (R e1071). In-frame beta chains were kept once TCRdb had trimmed the public reads at Q25 with fastp and called clones with MiXCR. For every CDR3 protein sequence, its rows merge into one entry that carries the most common genes and DNA. TCRdb, not the original authors, processed these V and J calls. This sample gives around 520,000 distinct CDR3 sequences in total; 14% of them show up just once. The top ten clonotypes cover over 15% of the sample.

V ends up 1 base short and J 6 bases short, with an unmatched junction base count of 9. The CDR3 numbers 18 residues from cysteine through phenylalanine. This entry keeps only the CDR3 DNA: 54 bases, framed from base 1. CDR1 and CDR2 are drawn from the germline V gene: SNHLY, FYNNEI. Beyond this particular receptor, the publication reports: Ophthalmopathy was separated from stable hyperthyroidism by a 13 V-J signature model, with 87.88% sensitivity and about 84% specificity obtained in cross-validation and 80%/75% obtained in testing. Most expanded thyroid clonotypes (frequency above 0.001) were also detected in blood, a finding suggesting that blood repertoires may reflect thyroid immune responses. No statistical method was used to set the sample size in advance, and investigators knew the group allocation. During validation, the model predicted progression to ophthalmopathy a median of about 6.5 months ahead of onset, with almost 71% sensitivity and less than 85% specificity.

This clonotype has a count of ten or more. It has no known antigen specificity. Within one base of it there is no much larger clone, and no base qualities were kept. This clonotype was sampled from a young woman with Graves' hyperthyroidism. Input material: blood. The rearranged chain carries TRBV2 and TRBJ2-3, with 14 bases in between that match TRBD2. The CDR3 has the sequence CASSEEPGLAGAVDTQYF. The nucleotides read TGTGCCAGCAGTGAAGAACCGGGACTAGCGGGGGCCGTTGATACGCAGTATTTT.